The entry that follows covers one T cell receptor beta chain sequence. Its target is not known. Primers for the PCR totalled 60 Vbeta and 13 Jbeta. In the original workflow: The authors later counted approximately 80 million unique TCR beta chains, 9.5 million to 11 million of them shared. The method was immunoSEQ multiplex PCR; TCRdb's version includes in-frame clones alone and lacks a portion of them. V and J calls and clone size are copied from that table; D and trimming were computed from the DNA. The repertoire has some 140,000 clones, around 68% of them found once; the top ten carry around 2.3%. These data come from a study of cytomegalovirus exposure and HLA in healthy donors. Across the whole study: In terms of ancestry, the Caucasian-associated cluster contained about 80% of the roughly 400 genotyped donors.

The study, taken as a whole, reports: A later analysis, which compared TCR beta chains of equal frequency, found the HLA-associated ones more clonally expanded. The likely origin of a cluster of highly shared sequence variants was a sequencing artifact.

Germline V gene data show CDR1 as MDHEN and CDR2 as SYDVKM. V gave up 6 bases and J gave up 6 bases, with 11 bases separating them. This CDR3 region has 13 residues. The V gene is TRBV28, the J gene TRBJ2-2, with D maybe TRBD1 (5 bases). The sequencing sample was made of PBMCs. The clonotype originates from a man in his thirties or forties in good health and CMV-seronegative. CDR3 loop: CASSRVGPGELFF. Written as DNA, the CDR3 is TGTGCCAGCAGCCGTGTGGGGCCCGGGGAGCTGTTTTTT.